The next 26 T cell receptor beta chains were all read from a single sample in a study of blood T cell repertoires in COVID-19 (dated by TCRdb to 2018 to 2020). Libraries were prepared through the immunoSEQ multiplex PCR assay. What TCRdb holds here is the immuneACCESS table cut down to in-frame rearrangements. Part of the clones is not present; checked against another copy, under half of the missing clones reflect an unresolved V gene, and the others are unexplained. This sample has around 200,000 clones in its table, and over 60% of those were observed once. The ten most abundant clones make up around 5.4% of the sample. Material: peripheral blood. These receptors all come from a woman aged 70-85 years with acute or convalescent COVID-19.

The chain employs TRBV7-2 and TRBJ2-7; 7 nucleotides align to TRBD1. V shed 3 bases and J 2 bases; nucleotides not matched to a gene: 4. The CDR3 is 14 amino acids. Per germline, CDR1 SGHTA and CDR2 FQGNSA. CDR3 DNA sequence: TGTGCCAGCAGCTTTTACAGGGGAACCTACGAGCAGTACTTC. Amino acids: CASSFYRGTYEQYF.

For this clone: The junction departs from germline at one end; a sequencing error may be responsible. The chain is built from TRBV4-2 and TRBJ2-7, with 14 bases fitting TRBD2. Germline V CDR1 and CDR2: LGHNA, YNFKEQ. CDR3 length: 19 residues. CDR3 in amino acids: CASSPLTSGRAKVSHEQYF. The CDR3 nucleotides are TGTGCCAGCAGCCCCTTGACTAGCGGGAGGGCCAAGGTCTCCCACGAGCAGTACTTC.

This clone was found a few times. The V gene is TRBV28, the J gene TRBJ2-7, with D maybe TRBD2 (5 bases). Germline lookup yields CDR1 MDHEN and CDR2 SYDVKM. Trimming pared 5 bases from V and 0 bases from J, leaving 14 bases between. The CDR3 has 15 amino acids. CDR3 DNA: TGTGCCAGCAGTGGATCAAGCGGAGGCTCCTACGAGCAGTACTTC. This codes for CASSGSSGGSYEQYF.

V and J are TRBV5-5 and TRBJ2-1, with 9 bases matching TRBD2. The ends lost 3 bases at V and 0 bases at J; junction bases unmatched: 4. This CDR3 is built from 16 residues. Germline lookup yields CDR1 SGHKS and CDR2 YYEKEE (reference sequence). This chain's CDR3 is CASSWASGVSYNEQFF. DNA for the CDR3: TGTGCCAGCAGCTGGGCTAGCGGGGTCTCCTACAATGAGCAGTTCTTC.

V gene TRBV5-1 combines with J gene TRBJ1-2; D is unclear. V lost 0 bases and J 8 bases, leaving 11 bases between the germline ends. The germline V gene encodes CDR1 SGHRS and CDR2 YFSETQ. The CDR3 is 13 residues long. The CDR3 spells CASSLAQPEGYTF. The DNA of the CDR3 is TGCGCCAGCAGCTTGGCTCAACCCGAGGGCTACACCTTC.

A single count supports this clone. CDR3 amino acids: CASNGQSNTGELFF. The CDR3 DNA sequence: TGTGCCAGCAACGGACAGTCGAACACCGGGGAGCTGTTTTTT. The gene calls are TRBV6-5 and TRBJ2-2; a weak D match, TRBD1 (6 bases). Germline CDR1 MNHEY, CDR2 SVGAGI. The V end was cut by 7 bases, the J end by 0 bases, with 9 bases between. The CDR3 spans 14 residues.

The V and J genes are TRBV7-2 and TRBJ2-7, with TRBD2 matching over 13 bases. J lost 5 bases, V lost 2 bases, and 3 bases had no gene match. Per the germline V gene, CDR1 is SGHTA and CDR2 is FQGNSA. The CDR3 runs 15 residues. This chain's CDR3 is CASSLTSGRANEQYF. CDR3 bases: TGTGCCAGCAGCTTAACTAGCGGGAGGGCCAACGAGCAGTACTTC. Drawing the rest from reference TRBV7-2 and TRBJ2-7, the complete variable domain is GAGVSQSPSNKVTEKGKDVELRCDPISGHTALYWYRQSLGQGLEFLIYFQGNSAPDKSGLPSDRFSAERTGGSVSTLTIQRTQQEDSAVYLCASSLTSGRANEQYFGPGTRLTVT.

The chain employs TRBV5-6 and TRBJ1-2; D gene uncertain. CDR3 length: 18 amino acids. The germline V gene has CDR1 SGHDT and CDR2 YYEEEE. V was clipped by 5 bases and J by 0 bases, with 23 bases between them. CDR3 nucleotides: TGTGCCAGCAGTAGGGTAGGGAGGTCGGAGATCTCTAACTATGGCTACACCTTC. It yields the protein CASSRVGRSEISNYGYTF. Full variable domain (outside the CDR3, taken from reference TRBV5-6 and TRBJ1-2): DAGVTQSPTHLIKTRGQQVTLRCSPKSGHDTVSWYQQALGQGPQFIFQYYEEEERQRGNFPDRFSGHQFPNYSSELNVNALLLGDSALYLCASSRVGRSEISNYGYTFGSGTRLTVV.

The V call is TRBV27, the J call TRBJ2-1, with 9 bases identical to TRBD2. V lost 0 bases and J lost 8; bases outside the gene matches: 8. The CDR3 is 16 amino acids. The germline V gene has CDR1 MNHEY and CDR2 SMNVEV (reference sequence). DNA for the CDR3: TGTGCCAGCAGTTTATCGATAGCGGGAGAGTCGGATGAGCAGTTCTTC. Translated, it gives CASSLSIAGESDEQFF.

The V call is TRBV27, the J call TRBJ1-2, with D uncertain. The V gene's germline CDR1 is MNHEY and CDR2 SMNVEV (reference sequence). The V and J ends lost 5 bases and 0 bases respectively, with 13 bases between them. This CDR3 region has 15 residues. CDR3 nucleotide sequence: TGTGCCAGCAGTAACAGAAGGATCACTAACTATGGCTACACCTTC. This sequence encodes CASSNRRITNYGYTF.

The rearrangement joins TRBV6-1 to TRBJ2-5; 9 bases fit TRBD1. Trimming took 4 bases from V and 5 from J; bases not matched to a gene: 11. The CDR3 is made up of 16 amino acids. Germline V lookup: CDR1 MNHNS, CDR2 SASEGT. The CDR3 spells CASSVRGTGWEETQYF. In DNA, the CDR3 is TGTGCCAGCAGTGTACGGGGGACAGGGTGGGAGGAGACCCAGTACTTC.

Only one count was recorded for this clone. This chain joins TRBV28 and TRBJ2-7, with 8 positions matching TRBD2. Per the germline V gene, CDR1 is MDHEN and CDR2 is SYDVKM. CDR3 size: 15 residues. J lost 7 bases, V lost 1 base, and 9 bases had no gene match. The CDR3 DNA reads TGTGCCAGCAGTTTATTTTCAGCGGGAGCTCGGGAGCAGTACTTC. Amino acids: CASSLFSAGAREQYF.

CDR3 in DNA: TGTGCCAGCAGCCACAAGGAGAAAAACATTCAGTACTTC. This codes for CASSHKEKNIQYF. The chain links TRBV7-9 to TRBJ2-4; D is uncertain. The CDR3 totals 13 residues. V was clipped by 5 bases and J by 4 bases, with 9 bases between them. In germline, CDR1 is SEHNR, CDR2 FQNEAQ (reference sequence).

Comment on this clone: One junction end disagrees with the germline gene, perhaps due to a read error. The chain joins TRBV5-1 to TRBJ2-1; 7 positions agree with TRBD2. There are 13 residues in the CDR3. CDR1 is SGHRS and CDR2 is YFSETQ in the germline V gene. CDR3 in DNA: TGCGCCAGCAGCTTGGATCAAGAGACTAGCAGTATCTTC. Protein sequence: CASSLDQETSSIF.

The gene calls are TRBV5-1 and TRBJ2-3, with 8 bases that match TRBD2. J was trimmed by 1 base and V by 4 bases; bases with no gene match: 2. Germline CDR1 and CDR2: SGHRS and YFSETQ. The CDR3 length is 14 residues. CDR3 DNA sequence: TGCGCCAGCAGCATGACTAGCGGCACAGATACGCAGTATTTT. Translating it yields CASSMTSGTDTQYF.

The chain has TRBV5-4 and TRBJ2-1; TRBD2 matches at 13 bases. Germline V CDR1 and CDR2: SGHNT, YYREEE (reference sequence). This CDR3 spans 16 amino acids. J gave up 10 bases and V 4 bases, and 11 bases lay outside the gene matches. The chain's CDR3 is CASSPGTSGVDVEQFF. The CDR3 bases are TGTGCCAGCAGCCCTGGGACTAGCGGGGTCGATGTCGAGCAGTTCTTC.

The chain is built from TRBV27 and TRBJ2-2; 9 positions agree with TRBD2. The V segment lost 0 bases and the J segment 9 bases; nucleotides outside the gene matches: 8. This CDR3 comprises 16 residues. Germline CDR1 MNHEY, CDR2 SMNVEV (reference sequence). CDR3 amino acids: CASSLSVPSGTRELFF. CDR3 DNA: TGTGCCAGCAGTTTATCGGTCCCTAGCGGGACCCGGGAGCTGTTTTTT.

This chain uses TRBV10-1 with TRBJ2-7; 7 bases match TRBD2. J was trimmed by 3 bases and V by 1 base; bases with no gene match: 6. The CDR3 contains 15 residues. Per germline, CDR1 WNHNN and CDR2 SYGVQD (reference sequence). DNA for the CDR3: TGCGCCAGCAGTGAGTTTGCGGGAGTTTACTACGAGCAGTACTTC. Its protein is CASSEFAGVYYEQYF.

The chain has TRBV28 and TRBJ2-7; 7 bases map to TRBD1. This CDR3 is built from 17 residues. Trimming took 6 bases from V and 2 from J; bases not matched to a gene: 16. From germline, CDR1 is MDHEN and CDR2 SYDVKM. CDR3 amino acids: CASSGTDIRLLAYEQYF. The CDR3 DNA follows: TGTGCCAGCAGCGGGACAGATATCAGGCTACTGGCCTACGAGCAGTACTTC.

The chain combines TRBV19 with TRBJ1-1; 7 bases agree with TRBD1. The V segment lost 6 bases and the J segment 5 bases; nucleotides outside the gene matches: 12. The CDR3 has 15 amino acids. Looked up from germline, CDR1 is LNHDA and CDR2 is SQIVND (reference sequence). This chain's CDR3 is CASRPSGPRGTEAFF. In DNA, the CDR3 is TGTGCCAGTAGGCCTTCGGGGCCCAGGGGGACTGAAGCTTTCTTT.

The genes are TRBV30 and TRBJ1-1, with D unclear. Germline values: CDR1 GTSNPN, CDR2 SVGIG (reference sequence). Deletions cut 0 bases from V and 2 bases from J, with 7 bases between. The CDR3 is 13 residues long. CDR3 bases: TGTGCCTGGAGTGTCCAGGCTAACACTGAAGCTTTCTTT. It specifies CAWSVQANTEAFF.

This clone was counted a few times. V usage is TRBV9 and J usage is TRBJ2-2; TRBD2 aligns across 12 bases. Germline V gene data show CDR1 as SGDLS and CDR2 as YYNGEE. The CDR3 has 18 amino acids. The trim removed 4 bases at V and 4 bases at J, leaving 11 bases unmatched. The CDR3: CASSPGWLAGGRTGELFF. CDR3 nucleotides: TGTGCCAGCAGCCCAGGTTGGCTAGCGGGAGGGCGCACCGGGGAGCTGTTTTTT.

As regards this clone: Other DNA sequences from this sample encode an identical CDR3 as well. The J gene is TRBJ1-1, the V gene TRBV5-1; 7 positions match TRBD1. Germline loops: CDR1 SGHRS, CDR2 YFSETQ. The trim removed 1 base at V and 2 bases at J, leaving 2 bases unmatched. CDR3 length equals 14 residues. In DNA form, the CDR3 reads TGCGCCAGCAGCTTGACAGGGGACAACACTGAAGCTTTCTTT. Its translation is CASSLTGDNTEAFF.

This rearrangement joins TRBV18 to TRBJ1-4, with 10 bases fitting TRBD1. Looked up from germline, CDR1 is KGHSH and CDR2 is LQKENI. With 4 bases clipped from V and 5 bases from J, the junction kept 4 bases outside the gene matches. This CDR3 has 15 residues. The DNA for the CDR3 is TGTGCCAGCTCACTGCCGGGACAGGGGAATGAAAAACTGTTTTTT. Amino acid sequence: CASSLPGQGNEKLFF.

The gene calls are TRBV18 and TRBJ2-7, with 9 bases that match TRBD2. Trimming removed 1 base from V and 6 bases from J; junction bases left unmatched: 7. The V gene's germline CDR1 is KGHSH and CDR2 LQKENI. This CDR3 region has 15 residues. CDR3 in amino acids: CASSPQAGGLAEQYF. CDR3 bases: TGTGCCAGCTCACCACAAGCGGGAGGCCTAGCCGAGCAGTACTTC.

The chain couples TRBV15 to TRBJ1-1; 7 bases agree with TRBD1. Trimming cost V 1 base and J 4 bases; bases outside gene matches: 6. This CDR3 region has 15 residues. The V gene's germline CDR1 is LNHNV and CDR2 YYDKDF (reference sequence). As DNA, the CDR3 is TGTGCCACCAGCAGAGCAGGGGGGATGCCCACTGAAGCTTTCTTT. Its translation is CATSRAGGMPTEAFF. Full variable domain (missing parts from reference TRBV15 and TRBJ1-1): DAMVIQNPRYQVTQFGKPVTLSCSQTLNHNVMYWYQQKSSQAPKLLFHYYDKDFNNEADTPDNFQSRRPNTSFCFLDIRSPGLGDTAMYLCATSRAGGMPTEAFFGQGTRLTVV.